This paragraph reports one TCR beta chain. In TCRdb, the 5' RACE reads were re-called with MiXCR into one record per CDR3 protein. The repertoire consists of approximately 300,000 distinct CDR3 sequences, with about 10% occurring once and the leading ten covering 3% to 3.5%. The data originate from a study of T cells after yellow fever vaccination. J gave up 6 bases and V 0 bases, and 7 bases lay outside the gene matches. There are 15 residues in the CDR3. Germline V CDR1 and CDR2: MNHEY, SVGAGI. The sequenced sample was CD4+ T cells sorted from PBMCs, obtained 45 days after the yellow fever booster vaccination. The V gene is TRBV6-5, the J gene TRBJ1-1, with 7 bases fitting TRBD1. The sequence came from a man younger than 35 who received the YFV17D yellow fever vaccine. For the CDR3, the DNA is TGTGCCAGCAGTTACTCGACTCAGGGGGGTCCTGAAGCTTTCTTT. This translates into CASSYSTQGGPEAFF.